This TCR beta chain emerged from a study of control samples from healthy donors and cancer patients. Assay used: immunoSEQ multiplex PCR; TCRdb lists only in-frame clones, some missing. The data hold 50,000 to 70,000 clones, with roughly 87% observed a single time. The sample comprised blood. The receptor was isolated from a man aged 45-60 years in good health.

The CDR3 DNA reads as TGTGCCAGCAGTTTACTGTATGAGCAGTTCTTC. It specifies CASSLLYEQFF. The V call is TRBV12-3 or TRBV12-4, the J call TRBJ2-1, with D uncertain. V lost 2 bases and J lost 8, with 4 bases in between. The CDR3 is 11 residues long.